The sequence of this T cell receptor beta chain was determined in a study of T cell repertoires in cytomegalovirus infection. Regarding the study as a whole: CMV carriers having the relevant HLA were flagged by cumulative public TCR beta family frequency.

This clonotype was detected a few times. Its specificity is not known. TCRdb re-called the reads through MiXCR, storing one row per CDR3 protein. Among hundreds of thousands of distinct CDR3 sequences, 20% to 25% were seen once, and the ten largest hold 6.5% to 10%. Germline lookup yields CDR1 DFQATT and CDR2 SNEGSKA (reference sequence). The V gene lost 0 bases and the J gene lost 1 base, with 13 bases spanning the gap. This CDR3 contains 15 residues. What was sequenced was CD8+ T cells from PBMCs. The V call is TRBV20-1, the J call TRBJ2-7; TRBD2 might be the D (6 bases). The clonotype comes from a human donor in good health (CMV status not recorded). Some clones in this sample may be carry-over from other donors' samples. The CDR3 here is CSARDTRDRSYEQYF. Here the CDR3 DNA reads TGCAGTGCTAGAGATACGCGGGACCGATCCTACGAGCAGTACTTC.